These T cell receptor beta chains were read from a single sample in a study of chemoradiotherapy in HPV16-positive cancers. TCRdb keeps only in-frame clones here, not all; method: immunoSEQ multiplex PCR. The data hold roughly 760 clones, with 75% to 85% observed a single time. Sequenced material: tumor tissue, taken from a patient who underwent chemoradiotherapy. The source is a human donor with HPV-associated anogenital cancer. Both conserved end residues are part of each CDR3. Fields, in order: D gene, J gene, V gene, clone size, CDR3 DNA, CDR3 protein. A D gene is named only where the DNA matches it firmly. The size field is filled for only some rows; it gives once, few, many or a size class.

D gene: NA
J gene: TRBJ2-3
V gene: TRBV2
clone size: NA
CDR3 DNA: TGTGCCAGCAGCGCCGGGACAAGGGGGAATCGTGAGACGCAGTATTTT
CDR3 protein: CASSAGTRGNRETQYF

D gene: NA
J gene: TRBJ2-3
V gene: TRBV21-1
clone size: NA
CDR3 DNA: TGTGCCAGCAGCCCATGGGGAACGACAGATACGCAGTATTTT
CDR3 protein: CASSPWGTTDTQYF

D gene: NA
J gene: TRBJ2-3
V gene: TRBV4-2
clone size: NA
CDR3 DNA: TGTGCCAGCAGCCTATCAAAGCTCGTCCCAGATACGCAGTATTTT
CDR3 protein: CASSLSKLVPDTQYF

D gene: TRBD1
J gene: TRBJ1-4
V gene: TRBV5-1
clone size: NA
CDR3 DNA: TGCGCCAGCAGCAGGGGACAGGGGGGCTCGAATGAAAAACTGTTTTTT
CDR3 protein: CASSRGQGGSNEKLFF

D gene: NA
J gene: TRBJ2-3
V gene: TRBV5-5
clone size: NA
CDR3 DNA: TGTGCCAGCAGCTTGGAACCGACCGGGACTAGCACAGATACGCAGTATTTT
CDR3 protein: CASSLEPTGTSTDTQYF

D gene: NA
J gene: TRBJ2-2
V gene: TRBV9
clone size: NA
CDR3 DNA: TGTGCCAGCAGCGTAGGTGGAGCGATAGAGGAGCTGTTTTTT
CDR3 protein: CASSVGGAIEELFF

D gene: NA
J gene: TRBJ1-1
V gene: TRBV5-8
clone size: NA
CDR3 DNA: TGTGCCAGCAGCCCGGGCCCATCTACGTTGGCTGAAGCTTTCTTT
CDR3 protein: CASSPGPSTLAEAFF

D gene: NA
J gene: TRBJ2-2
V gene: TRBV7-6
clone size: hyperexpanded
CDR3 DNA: TGTGCCAGCAGCTTGTATACGAACACCGGGGAGCTGTTTTTT
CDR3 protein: CASSLYTNTGELFF

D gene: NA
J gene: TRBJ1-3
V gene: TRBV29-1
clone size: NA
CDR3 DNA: TGCAGCGTTCTGGTCACTGGAAACACCATATATTTT
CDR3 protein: CSVLVTGNTIYF

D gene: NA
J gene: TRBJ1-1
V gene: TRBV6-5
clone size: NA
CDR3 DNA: TGTGCCAGCAGTTCGGGGGCGCGGACTGAAGCTTTCTTT
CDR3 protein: CASSSGARTEAFF

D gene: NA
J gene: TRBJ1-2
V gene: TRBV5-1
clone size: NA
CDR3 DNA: TGCGCCAGCAGCTTGGCAACCGCTAACTATGGCTACACCTTC
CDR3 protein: CASSLATANYGYTF

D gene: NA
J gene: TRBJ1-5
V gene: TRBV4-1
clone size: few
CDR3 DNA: TGCGCCAGCAGCCAAGGCGAACAGGGAAATCAGCCCCAGCATTTT
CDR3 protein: CASSQGEQGNQPQHF

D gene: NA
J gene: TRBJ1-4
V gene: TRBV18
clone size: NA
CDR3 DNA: TGTGCCAGCTCACCTGGTCTAAGCCGACTCTTTAATGAAAAACTGTTTTTT
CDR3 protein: CASSPGLSRLFNEKLFF

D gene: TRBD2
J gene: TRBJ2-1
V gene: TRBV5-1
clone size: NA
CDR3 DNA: TGCGCCAGCAGCTTGAGTGCTAGCGGGGGGAACAATGAGCAGTTCTTC
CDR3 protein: CASSLSASGGNNEQFF

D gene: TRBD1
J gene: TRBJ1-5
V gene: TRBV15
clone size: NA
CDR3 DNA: TGTGCCACCAGCAGAGATTGGGGACAGGAGGGATATAGCAATCAGCCCCAGCATTTT
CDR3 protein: CATSRDWGQEGYSNQPQHF

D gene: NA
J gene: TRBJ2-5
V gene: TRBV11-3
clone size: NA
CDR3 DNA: TGTGCCAGCAGTCACGGACTCGAGGGAAGTCAGTACTTC
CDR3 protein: CASSHGLEGSQYF

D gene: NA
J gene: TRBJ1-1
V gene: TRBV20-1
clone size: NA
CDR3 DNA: TGCAGTGCTATGTACCGGGAGGATTTCTTT
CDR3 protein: CSAMYREDFF

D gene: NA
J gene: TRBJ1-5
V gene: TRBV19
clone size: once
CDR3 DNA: TGTGCCAGTAGTAGCGACGGCCAGGGGTATCAGCCCCAGCATTTT
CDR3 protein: CASSSDGQGYQPQHF

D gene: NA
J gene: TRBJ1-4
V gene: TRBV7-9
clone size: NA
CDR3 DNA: TGTGCCAGCAGCTTAGCGGCGCGAGGAAAACTGTTTTTT
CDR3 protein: CASSLAARGKLFF

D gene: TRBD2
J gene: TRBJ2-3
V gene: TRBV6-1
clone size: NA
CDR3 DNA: TGTGCCAGCAGTGATTCAGGACTAGCGGGTACAGATACGCAGTATTTT
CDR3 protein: CASSDSGLAGTDTQYF

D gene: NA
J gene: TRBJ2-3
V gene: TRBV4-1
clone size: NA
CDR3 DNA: TGCGCCAGCAGCCTCCGGGGGCGCCTCCCAGATACGCAGTATTTT
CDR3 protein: CASSLRGRLPDTQYF

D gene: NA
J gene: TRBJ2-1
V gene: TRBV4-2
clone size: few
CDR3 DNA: TGTGCCAGCAGGAATGTAGGTCATGAGCAGTTCTTC
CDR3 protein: CASRNVGHEQFF

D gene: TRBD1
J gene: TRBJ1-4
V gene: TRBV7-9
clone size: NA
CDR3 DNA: TGTGCCAGCAGCCCCGGGACAGGCCTTAATGAAAAACTGTTTTTT
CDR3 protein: CASSPGTGLNEKLFF

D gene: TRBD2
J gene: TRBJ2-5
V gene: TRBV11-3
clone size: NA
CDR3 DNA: TGTGCCAGCAGCTTAGGGGCCGGGGGGGTACAAGAGACCCAGTACTTC
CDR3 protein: CASSLGAGGVQETQYF